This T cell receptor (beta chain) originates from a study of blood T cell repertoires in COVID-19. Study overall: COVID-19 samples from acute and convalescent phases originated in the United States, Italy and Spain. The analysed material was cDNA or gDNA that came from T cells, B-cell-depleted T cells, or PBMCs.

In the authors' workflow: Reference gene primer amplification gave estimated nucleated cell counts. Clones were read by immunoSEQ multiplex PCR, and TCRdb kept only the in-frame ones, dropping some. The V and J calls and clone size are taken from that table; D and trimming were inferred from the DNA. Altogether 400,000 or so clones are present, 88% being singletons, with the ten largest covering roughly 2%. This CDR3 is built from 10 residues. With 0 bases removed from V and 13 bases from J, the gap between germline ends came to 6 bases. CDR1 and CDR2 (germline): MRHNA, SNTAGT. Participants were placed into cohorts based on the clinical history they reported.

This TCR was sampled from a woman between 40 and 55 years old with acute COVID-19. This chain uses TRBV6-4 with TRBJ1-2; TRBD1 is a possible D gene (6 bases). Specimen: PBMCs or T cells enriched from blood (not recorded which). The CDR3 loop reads CASSDSQGTF. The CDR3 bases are TGTGCCAGCAGTGACTCACAGGGCACCTTC.